These 19 T cell receptor beta chains share one sample of origin, sequenced in a study of CD8+ T cells in alopecia areata. After isolation, RNA underwent reverse transcription to generate cDNA as the sequencing template. Assay used: immunoSEQ multiplex PCR; TCRdb lists only in-frame clones, some missing. The profile covers 110,000 or so clones, with around three fifths appearing a single time and about 3.2% taken by the ten largest. Treatment indicated: oral pan-JAK inhibitor, 5-10 mg twice daily. Specimen: CD4+ T cells sorted from blood, collected at week 24, from a patient treated with tofacitinib. The receptors derive from a human donor with alopecia areata.

This clone appeared a single time. The J gene is TRBJ1-3, the V gene TRBV2, with D unresolved. The V gene lost 7 bases and the J gene lost 5 bases, with 6 bases spanning the gap. The CDR3 is 11 residues long. Germline loops: CDR1 SNHLY, CDR2 FYNNEI. CDR3 in amino acids: CASTARNTIYF. CDR3 in DNA: TGTGCCAGCACTGCGCGAAACACCATATATTTT.

This sequence joins TRBV4-2 and TRBJ1-5; D perhaps matches TRBD1 (6 bases). V lost 0 bases and J lost 1, with 10 bases in between. Germline V gene data show CDR1 as LGHNA and CDR2 as YNFKEQ. CDR3 length equals 16 residues. CDR3 coding DNA: TGTGCCAGCAGCCAAGAAATTGGGGGCAGCAATCAGCCCCAGCATTTT. Protein: CASSQEIGGSNQPQHF.

Here the CDR3 reads CASSQDRARSGNTIYF. Here the CDR3 DNA reads TGCGCCAGCAGCCAAGATCGGGCCAGGTCTGGAAACACCATATATTTT. The V call is TRBV4-3, the J call TRBJ1-3; D remains ambiguous. Germline V lookup: CDR1 LGHNA, CDR2 YSLEER. The V and J ends lost 0 bases and 1 base respectively, with 10 bases between them. This CDR3 spans 16 amino acids.

This clone was found a few times. V and J are TRBV11-2 and TRBJ2-4; TRBD1 agrees at 7 bases. The CDR3 totals 14 residues. Germline-derived CDR1 and CDR2 are SGHAT and FQNNGV. The V gene end was trimmed by 5 bases and the J gene end by 9 bases; junction bases not matched to a gene: 10. CDR3 sequence reads: CASSPGQAWSIQYF. Here the CDR3 DNA reads TGTGCCAGCAGCCCCGGACAGGCCTGGAGCATTCAGTACTTC.

The J gene is TRBJ2-1, the V gene TRBV5-4; TRBD2 aligns across 10 bases. The CDR3 length is 16 residues. J was trimmed by 3 bases and V by 0 bases; bases with no gene match: 3. In germline, CDR1 is SGHNT, CDR2 YYREEE (reference sequence). The CDR3 sequence is CASSLERGGYYNEQFF. In DNA form, the CDR3 reads TGTGCCAGCAGCTTGGAGCGGGGGGGTTACTACAATGAGCAGTTCTTC.

This clone occurred once. The chain's CDR3 is CASSTRPPAGLAKNIQYF. As DNA, the CDR3 is TGTGCCAGCAGCACCCGTCCCCCAGCGGGGCTAGCCAAAAACATTCAGTACTTC. The rearrangement links TRBV9 to TRBJ2-4, with 7 bases that match TRBD2. The CDR3 is 18 residues long. Germline V gene sequence: CDR1 SGDLS, CDR2 YYNGEE. J was trimmed by 0 bases and V by 4 bases; bases with no gene match: 13.

The chain has TRBV5-1 and TRBJ2-2; D remains ambiguous. Germline assignment: CDR1 SGHRS and CDR2 YFSETQ. The CDR3 sequence is 13 residues long. The V and J ends lost 0 bases and 1 base respectively, with 1 base between them. CDR3 residues: CASSLVNTGELFF. The CDR3 region has the DNA TGCGCCAGCAGCTTGGTGAACACCGGGGAGCTGTTTTTT.

The chain recombines TRBV11-2 with TRBJ1-1; a weak D match, TRBD1 (5 bases). V was shortened by 5 bases and J by 4 bases, with 11 bases between the two germline ends. The CDR3 is 13 amino acids. Germline V lookup: CDR1 SGHAT, CDR2 FQNNGV. The CDR3 nucleotides are TGTGCCAGCAGCGGCCCCGGGGGCACTGAAGCTTTCTTT. Residues: CASSGPGGTEAFF. Full variable domain (remainder filled in from reference TRBV11-2 and TRBJ1-1): EAGVAQSPRYKIIEKRQSVAFWCNPISGHATLYWYQQILGQGPKLLIQFQNNGVVDDSQLPKDRFSAERLKGVDSTLKIQPAKLEDSAVYLCASSGPGGTEAFFGQGTRLTVV.

The table lists this clone with a few counts. The chain combines TRBV5-1 with TRBJ2-7, with 12 bases that match TRBD2. CDR1 is SGHRS, CDR2 YFSETQ, per germline. This CDR3 comprises 14 residues. With 4 bases clipped from V and 4 bases from J, the junction kept 3 bases outside the gene matches. The CDR3 spells CASSGTSGGYEQYF. CDR3 DNA sequence: TGCGCCAGCAGCGGAACTAGCGGGGGGTACGAGCAGTACTTC. Filled out from reference TRBV5-1 and TRBJ2-7, the complete variable domain reads KAGVTQTPRYLIKTRGQQVTLSCSPISGHRSVSWYQQTPGQGLQFLFEYFSETQRNKGNFPGRFSGRQFSNSRSEMNVSTLELGDSALYLCASSGTSGGYEQYFGPGTRLTVT.

The genes are TRBV30 and TRBJ2-3; 13 bases are shared with TRBD2. The V and J ends lost 3 bases and 4 bases, in that order; junction bases with no gene match: 4. Germline-derived CDR1 and CDR2 are GTSNPN and SVGIG (reference sequence). The CDR3 contains 15 residues. The CDR3 DNA sequence: TGTGCCTGGAGCACAACTAGCGGGGGGGCAGATACGCAGTATTTT. Protein: CAWSTTSGGADTQYF.

The table lists this clone with a few counts. The chain combines TRBV29-1 with TRBJ1-1; possible D gene TRBD1, 6 bases. The CDR3 length is 13 residues. Germline CDR1 reads SQVTM; CDR2 reads ANQGSEA. Trimming cost V 7 bases and J 3 bases, with 15 bases left between them. CDR3 loop: CSAGRPGDTEAFF. CDR3 sequence (DNA): TGCAGCGCCGGGCGTCCAGGGGACACTGAAGCTTTCTTT.

CDR3 sequence (DNA): TGCGCCAGTTCGGGACAGGGTGTCGTAGATACGCAGTATTTT. This encodes CASSGQGVVDTQYF. The rearrangement uses TRBV5-1 and TRBJ2-3; 9 bases line up with TRBD1. Trimming took 8 bases from V and 5 from J; bases not matched to a gene: 9. The CDR3 extends over 14 amino acids. The V gene's germline CDR1 is SGHRS and CDR2 YFSETQ.

The V gene is TRBV4-3, the J gene TRBJ2-2; TRBD2 aligns across 7 bases. The CDR3 loop spans 15 amino acids. V dropped 0 bases and J dropped 7; count of bases not matched to a gene: 5. Per the germline V gene, CDR1 is LGHNA and CDR2 is YSLEER. The CDR3 is CASSQEGGISGELFF. CDR3 DNA: TGCGCCAGCAGCCAAGAGGGGGGGATCAGCGGGGAGCTGTTTTTT.

The chain combines TRBV15 with TRBJ2-3, with TRBD1 as a possible D gene (7 bases). The V end was cut by 5 bases, the J end by 6 bases, with 15 bases between. The CDR3 is 14 residues long. The germline V gene encodes CDR1 LNHNV and CDR2 YYDKDF (reference sequence). CDR3 in amino acids: CATSPRGVSDTQYF. In nucleotides, the CDR3 is TGTGCCACCAGCCCCAGGGGGGTCTCGGATACGCAGTATTTT.

The rearrangement uses TRBV29-1 and TRBJ1-2; D might be TRBD1 (5 bases). The CDR3 covers 15 residues. CDR1 and CDR2 from the germline V gene are SQVTM and ANQGSEA. The ends were cut back, 7 bases at V and 4 bases at J, with 22 bases in the middle. The CDR3 sequence: CSAALLGLPGYGYTF. In DNA, the CDR3 is TGCAGCGCCGCCCTCCTGGGGCTGCCCGGCTATGGCTACACCTTC.

This chain uses TRBV29-1 with TRBJ1-1, with D maybe TRBD1 (6 bases). CDR1 and CDR2 from the germline V gene are SQVTM and ANQGSEA. V lost 8 bases to trimming and J lost 0 bases, with 16 bases between them. CDR3 length equals 14 residues. This CDR3 reads CSTRGAGMNTEAFF. In DNA, the CDR3 is TGCAGCACGAGGGGGGCAGGGATGAACACTGAAGCTTTCTTT. The full variable domain, completed using reference TRBV29-1 and TRBJ1-1, is SAVISQKPSRDICQRGTSLTIQCQVDSQVTMMFWYRQQPGQSLTLIATANQGSEATYESGFVIDKFPISRPNLTFSTLTVSNMSPEDSSIYLCSTRGAGMNTEAFFGQGTRLTVV.

Concerning this clone itself: Without the conserved terminal phenylalanine or tryptophan, this CDR3 likely stems from a read error. No DNA is shown, since the ends of the CDR3 on it are uncertain; the CDR3 is the one TCRdb lists. The chain links TRBV23-1 to TRBJ2-7; the D call of TRBD2 is as the table states it, not checked on the DNA. TRBV23-1 is identified as an open reading frame with a role that is uncertain. Including both end residues, the CDR3 is 11 amino acids long. The CDR3: CASSQSIAPSG.

This chain uses TRBV29-1 with TRBJ1-1; D might be TRBD1 (6 bases). From germline, CDR1 is SQVTM and CDR2 ANQGSEA. Trimming stripped 5 bases from V and 5 bases from J, with 12 bases between. The CDR3 spans 12 residues. The CDR3 DNA is TGCAGCGTTACAGGGCAAGTTACTGAAGCTTTCTTT. Its protein product is CSVTGQVTEAFF.

DNA for the CDR3: TGCAGCGTTGGGGGCCGACAGGCACAAGAGACCCAGTACTTC. It specifies CSVGGRQAQETQYF. This rearrangement joins TRBV29-1 to TRBJ2-5; TRBD1 is a possible D gene (6 bases). Trimming shortened V by 4 bases and J by 2 bases, and 14 bases separated the two germline ends. The CDR3 is 14 residues long. Per germline, CDR1 SQVTM and CDR2 ANQGSEA. Drawing the rest from reference TRBV29-1 and TRBJ2-5, the complete variable domain is SAVISQKPSRDICQRGTSLTIQCQVDSQVTMMFWYRQQPGQSLTLIATANQGSEATYESGFVIDKFPISRPNLTFSTLTVSNMSPEDSSIYLCSVGGRQAQETQYFGPGTRLLVL.